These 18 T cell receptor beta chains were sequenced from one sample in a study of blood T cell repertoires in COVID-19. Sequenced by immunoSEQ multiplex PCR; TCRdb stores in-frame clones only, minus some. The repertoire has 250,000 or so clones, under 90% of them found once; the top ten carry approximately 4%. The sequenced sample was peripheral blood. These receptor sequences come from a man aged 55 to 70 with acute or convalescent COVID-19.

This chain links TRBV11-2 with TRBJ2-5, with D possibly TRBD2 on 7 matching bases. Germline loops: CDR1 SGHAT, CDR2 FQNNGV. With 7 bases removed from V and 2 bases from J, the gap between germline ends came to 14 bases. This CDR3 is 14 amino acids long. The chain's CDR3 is CASTSGGTQETQYF. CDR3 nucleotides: TGTGCCAGCACCTCCGGGGGGACACAAGAGACCCAGTACTTC.

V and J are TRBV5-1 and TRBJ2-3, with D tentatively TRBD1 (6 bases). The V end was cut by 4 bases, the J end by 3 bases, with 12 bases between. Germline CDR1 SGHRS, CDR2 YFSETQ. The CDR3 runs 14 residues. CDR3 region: CASSHRQETDTQYF. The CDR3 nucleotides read TGCGCCAGCAGCCATCGACAGGAGACAGATACGCAGTATTTT.

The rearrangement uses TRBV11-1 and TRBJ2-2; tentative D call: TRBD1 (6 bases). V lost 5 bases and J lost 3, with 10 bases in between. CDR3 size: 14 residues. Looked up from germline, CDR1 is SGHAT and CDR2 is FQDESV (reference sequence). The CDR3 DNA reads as TGTGCCAGCAGCGTGGACAGATACACCGGGGAGCTGTTTTTT. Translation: CASSVDRYTGELFF.

CDR3 nucleotide sequence: TGTGCCAGCAGCTTAAAAGAACTAGCGGGAGCAGAGACCCAGTACTTC. This encodes CASSLKELAGAETQYF. V usage is TRBV11-1 and J usage is TRBJ2-5, with 11 bases aligning to TRBD2. The CDR3 contains 16 residues. Germline trimming cut 2 bases from V and 4 bases from J; bases unmatched to any gene: 6. The germline gives CDR1 SGHAT, CDR2 FQDESV (reference sequence).

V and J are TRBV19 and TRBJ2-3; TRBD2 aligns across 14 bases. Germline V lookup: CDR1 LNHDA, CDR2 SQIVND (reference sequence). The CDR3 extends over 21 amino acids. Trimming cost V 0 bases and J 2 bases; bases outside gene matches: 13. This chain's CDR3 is CASSIELTSGRAWSLTDTQYF. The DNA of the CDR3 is TGTGCCAGTAGTATAGAACTGACTAGCGGGAGGGCCTGGTCCCTCACAGATACGCAGTATTTT.

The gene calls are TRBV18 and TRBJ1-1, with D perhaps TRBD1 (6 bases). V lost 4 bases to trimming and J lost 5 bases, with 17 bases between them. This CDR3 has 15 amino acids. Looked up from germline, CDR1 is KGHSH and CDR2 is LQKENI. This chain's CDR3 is CASSLNRERRTEAFF. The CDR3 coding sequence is TGTGCCAGCTCACTAAACAGGGAAAGAAGGACTGAAGCTTTCTTT.

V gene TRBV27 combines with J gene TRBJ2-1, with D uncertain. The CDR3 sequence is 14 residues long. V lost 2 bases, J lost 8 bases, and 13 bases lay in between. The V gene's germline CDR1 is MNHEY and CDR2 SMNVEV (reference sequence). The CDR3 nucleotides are TGTGCCAGCAGTTTAAAAAGTCAGGCTCATGAGCAGTTCTTC. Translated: CASSLKSQAHEQFF.

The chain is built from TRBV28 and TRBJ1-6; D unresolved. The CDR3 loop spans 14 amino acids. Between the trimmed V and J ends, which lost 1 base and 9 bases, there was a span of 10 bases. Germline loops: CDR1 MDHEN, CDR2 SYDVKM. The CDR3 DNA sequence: TGTGCCAGCAGTTTATACCCCGAGAGTTCACCCCTCCACTTT. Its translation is CASSLYPESSPLHF.

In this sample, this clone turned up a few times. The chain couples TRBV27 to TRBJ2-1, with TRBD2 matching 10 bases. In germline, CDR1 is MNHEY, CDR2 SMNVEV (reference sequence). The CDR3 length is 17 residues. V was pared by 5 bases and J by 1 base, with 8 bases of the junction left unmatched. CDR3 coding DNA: TGTGCCAGCAGTGGCTGGACTAGCGGTCCGTCCTACAATGAGCAGTTCTTC. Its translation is CASSGWTSGPSYNEQFF.

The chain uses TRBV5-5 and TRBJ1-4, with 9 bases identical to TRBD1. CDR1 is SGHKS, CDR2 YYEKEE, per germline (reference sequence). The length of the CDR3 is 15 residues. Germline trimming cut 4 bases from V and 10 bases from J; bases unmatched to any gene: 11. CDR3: CASSLTGGGDLKLFF. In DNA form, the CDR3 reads TGTGCCAGCAGCCTTACAGGGGGCGGGGATTTAAAACTGTTTTTT.

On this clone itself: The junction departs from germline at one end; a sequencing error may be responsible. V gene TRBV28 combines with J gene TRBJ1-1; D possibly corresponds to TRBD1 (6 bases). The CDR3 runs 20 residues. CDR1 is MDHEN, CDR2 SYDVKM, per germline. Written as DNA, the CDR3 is TGTGGCAGCAGTTTACGGGGGGCCAATCGTCCGGGTTCGGTTTACACTGAAGCTTTCTTT. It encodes CGSSLRGANRPGSVYTEAFF.

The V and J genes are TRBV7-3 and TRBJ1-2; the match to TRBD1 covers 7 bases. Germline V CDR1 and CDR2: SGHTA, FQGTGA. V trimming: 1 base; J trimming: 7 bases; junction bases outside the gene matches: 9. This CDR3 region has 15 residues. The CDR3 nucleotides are TGTGCCAGCAGCTTAAATGGCCAGGGGGGAACTGGCTACACCTTC. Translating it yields CASSLNGQGGTGYTF.

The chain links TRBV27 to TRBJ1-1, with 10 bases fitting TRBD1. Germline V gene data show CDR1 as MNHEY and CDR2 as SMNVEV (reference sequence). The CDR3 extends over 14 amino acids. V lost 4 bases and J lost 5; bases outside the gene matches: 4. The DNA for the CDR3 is TGTGCCAGCAGTTGGGGACAGGGGCGGACTGAAGCTTTCTTT. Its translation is CASSWGQGRTEAFF.

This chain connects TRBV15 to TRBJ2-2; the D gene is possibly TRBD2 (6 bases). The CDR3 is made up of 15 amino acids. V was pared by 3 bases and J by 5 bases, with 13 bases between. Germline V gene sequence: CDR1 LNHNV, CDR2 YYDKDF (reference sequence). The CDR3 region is CATSSGGVRTGELFF. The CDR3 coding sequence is TGTGCCACCAGCAGTGGAGGGGTCCGGACCGGGGAGCTGTTTTTT.

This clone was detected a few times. This CDR3 reads CASSLTGPNQPQHF. The CDR3 DNA sequence: TGTGCCAGCAGCTTGACAGGGCCCAATCAGCCCCAGCATTTT. This chain links TRBV7-3 with TRBJ1-5; 7 bases are a match to TRBD1. This CDR3 contains 14 residues. Trimming took 3 bases from V and 3 from J; bases not matched to a gene: 2. Looked up from germline, CDR1 is SGHTA and CDR2 is FQGTGA. The whole variable domain, filled in from reference TRBV7-3 and TRBJ1-5, reads GAGVSQTPSNKVTEKGKYVELRCDPISGHTALYWYRQSLGQGPEFLIYFQGTGAADDSGLPNDRFFAVRPEGSVSTLKIQRTERGDSAVYLCASSLTGPNQPQHFGDGTRLSIL.

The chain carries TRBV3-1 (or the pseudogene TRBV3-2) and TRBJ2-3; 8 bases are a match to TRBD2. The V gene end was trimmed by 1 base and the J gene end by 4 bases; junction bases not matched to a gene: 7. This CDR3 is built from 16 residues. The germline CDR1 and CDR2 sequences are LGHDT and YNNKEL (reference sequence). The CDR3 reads CASSQGQSGGADTQYF. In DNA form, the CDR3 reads TGTGCCAGCAGCCAAGGACAGTCGGGGGGGGCAGATACGCAGTATTTT.

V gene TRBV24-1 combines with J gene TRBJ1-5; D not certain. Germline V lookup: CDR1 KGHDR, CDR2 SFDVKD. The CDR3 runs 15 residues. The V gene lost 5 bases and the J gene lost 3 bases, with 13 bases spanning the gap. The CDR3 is CATSGEGETNQPQHF. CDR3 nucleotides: TGTGCCACCAGTGGGGAGGGAGAGACCAATCAGCCCCAGCATTTT.

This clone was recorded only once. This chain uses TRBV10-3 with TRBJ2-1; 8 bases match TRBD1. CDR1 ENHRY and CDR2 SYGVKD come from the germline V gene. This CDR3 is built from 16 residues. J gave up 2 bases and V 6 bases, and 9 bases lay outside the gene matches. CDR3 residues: CAIRLSTGAPYNEQFF. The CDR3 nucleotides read TGTGCCATCAGGTTGTCGACAGGGGCCCCCTACAATGAGCAGTTCTTC.